The rows below give T cell receptor beta chains drawn from one sample of a study of control samples from healthy donors and cancer patients. The assay was immunoSEQ multiplex PCR, and TCRdb's table has in-frame clones only and misses some. The top ten hold approximately 6.8% of the sample, which has about 140,000 clones, about 89% seen once. Sequencing input: blood. The receptors originated from a man in his late teens or twenties in good health. Each CDR3 is given with its conserved first and last residue.

j_call | v_call | cdr3_aa
TRBJ2-7 | TRBV24-1 | CATSLRGPGRYEQYF
TRBJ1-6 | TRBV2 | CASSLGQGNNSPLHF
TRBJ1-3 | TRBV19 | CASSAGTLGDTIYF
TRBJ2-3 | TRBV18 | CASSPSGTSGGWSTDTQYF
TRBJ1-3 | TRBV7-8 | CASSLGTGAASTIYF
TRBJ1-1 | TRBV15 | CATSSATGGRTEAFF
TRBJ2-3 | TRBV5-1 | CASSLGRDRTDTQYF
TRBJ2-1 | TRBV4-1 | CASSQTSRGTWDEQFF
TRBJ1-5 | TRBV6-6 | CASGYRDRGNQPQHF
TRBJ1-6 | TRBV3-1/TRBV3-2 | CASSQEGPPNSPLHF
TRBJ1-1 | TRBV6-1 | CASSTSQGNTEAFF
TRBJ2-2 | TRBV29-1 | CSIAGTPSGELFF
TRBJ2-2 | TRBV2 | CASTEVPTGELFF
TRBJ1-2 | TRBV29-1 | CSVGEGGGYTF